The 5 T cell receptor beta chains listed next were all sequenced from one sample in a study of blood T cell repertoires in COVID-19. The protocol was immunoSEQ multiplex PCR, while the TCRdb copy is restricted to in-frame clones and leaves out a portion. The profile shows 410,000 or so clones, about nine tenths of them singletons. Sequenced input: peripheral blood. Receptor source: a woman in her 40s with COVID-19, enrolled during active disease.

This clone was observed a single time. The gene calls are TRBV7-2 and TRBJ2-7; perhaps TRBD2 as D (5 bases). The germline CDR1 and CDR2 sequences are SGHTA and FQGNSA. The CDR3 is 15 amino acids. The V end lost 1 base, the J end lost 4 bases, and 14 bases lay between the germline ends. The CDR3 loop is CASSLVGIRRYEQYF. CDR3 in DNA: TGTGCCAGCAGCTTAGTCGGGATAAGGAGGTACGAGCAGTACTTC.

The V gene is TRBV19, the J gene TRBJ1-2; 10 bases align to TRBD1. Germline V gene sequence: CDR1 LNHDA, CDR2 SQIVND (reference sequence). With V trimmed by 7 bases and J by 4 bases, 9 bases remained unmatched. CDR3 length: 15 residues. CDR3 DNA sequence: TGTGCCAGTATCAATCTTCGGGACAGGGGCTATGGCTACACCTTC. The encoded protein is CASINLRDRGYGYTF.

This chain uses TRBV5-1 with TRBJ2-7; 8 bases align to TRBD1. The germline V gene encodes CDR1 SGHRS and CDR2 YFSETQ. The CDR3 totals 17 residues. Losses at the gene ends were 0 bases for V and 4 bases for J; bases not matched to a gene: 12. Here the CDR3 reads CASSLEAGGISGYEQYF. The CDR3 nucleotides are TGCGCCAGCAGCTTGGAGGCAGGGGGCATATCGGGTTACGAGCAGTACTTC.

This clone was recorded only once. V is TRBV4-3 and J is TRBJ1-2, with D perhaps matching TRBD1 (6 bases). Germline V gives CDR1 LGHNA, CDR2 YSLEER. This CDR3 is built from 17 residues. V was pared by 0 bases and J by 4 bases, with 18 bases between. The chain's CDR3 is CASSQDDNLGAAYGYTF. The CDR3 nucleotides read TGCGCCAGCAGCCAAGATGACAACTTGGGGGCAGCCTATGGCTACACCTTC.

This chain uses TRBV28 with TRBJ1-1; 8 bases are a match to TRBD1. This CDR3 has 14 amino acids. Per germline, CDR1 MDHEN and CDR2 SYDVKM. The V gene end was trimmed by 6 bases and the J gene end by 7 bases; junction bases not matched to a gene: 10. The CDR3 loop reads CASRMDRDWGEAFF. CDR3 sequence (DNA): TGTGCCAGCAGGATGGACAGGGATTGGGGTGAAGCTTTCTTT.